Presented here are 29 T cell receptor beta chains from one specimen sequenced in a study of CD8 T cells in Susac syndrome. RNA totalling about 0.5 to 1 ug underwent reverse transcription with random hexamers. Using its own MiXCR run on the immunoSEQ multiplex PCR reads, TCRdb lists one record per CDR3 protein. Here the sample spans some 190,000 distinct CDR3 sequences, approximately 96% being singletons. The sequencing input was CD4+ T cells from PBMCs. The origin of the receptors is a human donor with multiple sclerosis.

The chain uses TRBV29-1 and TRBJ2-5, with a tentative D call TRBD2 (5 bases). From germline, CDR1 is SQVTM and CDR2 ANQGSEA. V was shortened by 6 bases and J by 2 bases, with 16 bases between the two germline ends. The CDR3 totals 14 residues. The CDR3: CSVTGIKIQETQYF. In DNA form, the CDR3 reads TGCAGCGTCACCGGGATTAAGATACAAGAGACCCAGTACTTC.

This chain connects TRBV29-1 to TRBJ2-3, with D tentatively TRBD2 (5 bases). The germline V gene has CDR1 SQVTM and CDR2 ANQGSEA. V was clipped by 0 bases and J by 0 bases, with 13 bases between them. The length of the CDR3 is 16 residues. This CDR3 reads CSVEDPSAGSTDTQYF. The CDR3 bases are TGCAGCGTTGAAGATCCATCCGCGGGTAGCACAGATACGCAGTATTTT.

The rearrangement uses TRBV30 and TRBJ2-5; D is possibly TRBD2 (7 bases). Germline values: CDR1 GTSNPN, CDR2 SVGIG (reference sequence). The ends were cut back, 0 bases at V and 6 bases at J, with 17 bases in the middle. The CDR3 runs 15 residues. The CDR3 loop reads CAWSVGGAGLKTQYF. In DNA form, the CDR3 reads TGTGCCTGGAGTGTAGGGGGGGCAGGGCTAAAGACCCAGTACTTC.

The chain links TRBV9 to TRBJ2-1; D is possibly TRBD1 (6 bases). The CDR3 runs 17 residues. Germline V gene lookup returns CDR1 SGDLS and CDR2 YYNGEE. The ends were cut back, 4 bases at V and 5 bases at J, with 22 bases in the middle. This chain's CDR3 is CASSHEEDSRYDNEQFF. DNA for the CDR3: TGTGCCAGCAGCCATGAAGAGGACAGCCGCTATGACAATGAGCAGTTCTTC. Full variable domain (rest looked up from reference TRBV9 and TRBJ2-1): DSGVTQTPKHLITATGQRVTLRCSPRSGDLSVYWYQQSLDQGLQFLIQYYNGEERAKGNILERFSAQQFPDLHSELNLSSLELGDSALYFCASSHEEDSRYDNEQFFGPGTRLTVL.

The genes are TRBV7-9 and TRBJ2-1; D unclear. The germline V and J ends were trimmed by 3 bases and 4 bases, with 7 bases remaining between them. The germline V gene encodes CDR1 SEHNR and CDR2 FQNEAQ (reference sequence). There are 13 residues in the CDR3. DNA for the CDR3: TGTGCCAGCAGCTTCGGGCAGTACAATGAGCAGTTCTTC. Translation gives CASSFGQYNEQFF.

The gene calls are TRBV7-2 and TRBJ2-1; weak D call: TRBD1 (5 bases). The germline V gene has CDR1 SGHTA and CDR2 FQGNSA. V lost 1 base and J lost 10, with 17 bases in between. CDR3 length: 15 residues. In DNA form, the CDR3 reads TGTGCCAGCAGCTTAGTCCGTACCCAGGGAAGGGAGCAGTTCTTC. It codes for CASSLVRTQGREQFF.

V gene TRBV29-1 combines with J gene TRBJ1-1; tentative D call: TRBD1 (6 bases). In germline, CDR1 is SQVTM, CDR2 ANQGSEA. Trimming removed 7 bases from V and 0 bases from J, with 12 bases in between. This CDR3 comprises 13 residues. CDR3 residues: CSAGQIVNTEAFF. CDR3 DNA sequence: TGCAGCGCCGGACAGATAGTGAACACTGAAGCTTTCTTT.

V is TRBV5-1 and J is TRBJ2-1; 9 bases line up with TRBD1. The V segment lost 0 bases and the J segment 2 bases; nucleotides outside the gene matches: 3. Germline CDR1 and CDR2: SGHRS and YFSETQ. CDR3 length equals 16 residues. Here the CDR3 reads CASSLGGQGPYNEQFF. The DNA of the CDR3 is TGCGCCAGCAGCTTGGGGGGACAGGGACCCTACAATGAGCAGTTCTTC.

V and J are TRBV10-3 and TRBJ2-3; D is perhaps TRBD1 (6 bases). This CDR3 region has 13 residues. Germline assignment: CDR1 ENHRY and CDR2 SYGVKD. Trimming removed 7 bases at V and 3 bases at J, with 11 bases between. The CDR3 sequence: CAITRGKTDTQYF. The CDR3 nucleotides are TGTGCCATCACCAGGGGTAAAACAGATACGCAGTATTTT.

The chain's CDR3 is CASRTPGVRNTEAFF. As DNA, the CDR3 is TGTGCCAGCAGGACCCCTGGGGTTAGAAACACTGAAGCTTTCTTT. The V and J genes are TRBV27 and TRBJ1-1, with D hard to call. CDR3 length equals 15 residues. Germline V CDR1 and CDR2: MNHEY, SMNVEV (reference sequence). V shed 6 bases and J shed 2 bases, with 16 bases lying between them.

V and J are TRBV18 and TRBJ1-4, with a possible D match to TRBD1 (5 bases). Looked up from germline, CDR1 is KGHSH and CDR2 is LQKENI. V was cut by 6 bases and J by 0 bases, with 8 bases left in between. This CDR3 spans 14 amino acids. CDR3 DNA: TGTGCCAGCTCGCCAGGGCCAACTAATGAAAAACTGTTTTTT. Translated: CASSPGPTNEKLFF. Together with reference TRBV18 and TRBJ1-4, the CDR3 gives the full variable domain: NAGVMQNPRHLVRRRGQEARLRCSPMKGHSHVYWYRQLPEEGLKFMVYLQKENIIDESGMPKERFSAEFPKEGPSILRIQQVVRGDSAAYFCASSPGPTNEKLFFGSGTQLSVL.

The gene calls are TRBV6-1 and TRBJ2-7, with unresolved D. V lost 8 bases to trimming and J lost 4 bases, with 15 bases between them. The CDR3 runs to 13 residues. Germline values: CDR1 MNHNS, CDR2 SASEGT. The CDR3 is CASLRPTRYEQYF. As DNA, the CDR3 is TGTGCCAGCTTACGACCAACCAGGTACGAGCAGTACTTC.

This sequence joins TRBV30 and TRBJ2-1, with a tentative D call TRBD1 (6 bases). CDR1 is GTSNPN, CDR2 SVGIG, per germline (reference sequence). The CDR3 loop spans 12 amino acids. Trimming removed 3 bases at V and 7 bases at J, with 10 bases between. CDR3 in amino acids: CAWRWGQNEQFF. CDR3 coding DNA: TGTGCCTGGAGGTGGGGGCAAAATGAGCAGTTCTTC.

This sequence joins TRBV20-1 and TRBJ1-1; D is ambiguous. CDR3 size: 14 residues. Germline loops: CDR1 DFQATT, CDR2 SNEGSKA (reference sequence). V lost 3 bases, J lost 8 bases, and 19 bases lay in between. The CDR3 DNA sequence: TGCAGTGCTAGGGCGGACCTATCTTACCCCGAAGCTTTCTTT. It specifies CSARADLSYPEAFF.

The rearrangement uses TRBV5-1 and TRBJ2-1; the D gene is possibly TRBD1 (5 bases). Trimming pared 4 bases from V and 1 base from J, leaving 15 bases between. Germline CDR1 SGHRS, CDR2 YFSETQ. CDR3 size: 16 residues. CDR3 residues: CASSAVGQGSYNEQFF. The CDR3, as DNA: TGCGCCAGCAGCGCGGTGGGGCAGGGTTCCTACAATGAGCAGTTCTTC.

The chain joins TRBV28 to TRBJ1-6; 8 bases fit TRBD1. Germline lookup yields CDR1 MDHEN and CDR2 SYDVKM. J lost 4 bases, V lost 6 bases, and 11 bases had no gene match. The length of the CDR3 is 17 residues. CDR3 amino acids: CASSRGQDLFYNSPLHF. The CDR3 DNA follows: TGTGCCAGCAGCCGGGGACAGGATCTGTTTTATAATTCACCCCTCCACTTT.

J is TRBJ1-6 and V is TRBV25-1, with TRBD1 matching 9 bases. Per germline, CDR1 MGHDK and CDR2 SYGVNS. V lost 6 bases, J lost 8 bases, and 8 bases stayed unmatched. CDR3 length equals 15 residues. This CDR3 is CASRPAGTGYSPLHF. The CDR3, as DNA: TGTGCCAGCAGACCTGCCGGGACAGGGTATTCACCCCTCCACTTT.

CDR3 protein: CSVGPGLAGGQETQYF. In DNA, the CDR3 is TGCAGCGTTGGACCGGGACTAGCGGGGGGCCAAGAGACCCAGTACTTC. The chain combines TRBV29-1 with TRBJ2-5; TRBD2 matches 15 bases. Losses at the gene ends were 4 bases for V and 1 base for J; bases not matched to a gene: 4. The germline V gene encodes CDR1 SQVTM and CDR2 ANQGSEA. This CDR3 has 16 amino acids. Complete variable domain (other parts from reference TRBV29-1 and TRBJ2-5): SAVISQKPSRDICQRGTSLTIQCQVDSQVTMMFWYRQQPGQSLTLIATANQGSEATYESGFVIDKFPISRPNLTFSTLTVSNMSPEDSSIYLCSVGPGLAGGQETQYFGPGTRLLVL.

This chain connects TRBV27 to TRBJ2-1; no clear D. The CDR3 sequence is 14 residues long. CDR1 and CDR2 from the germline V gene are MNHEY and SMNVEV (reference sequence). V lost 2 bases and J lost 5, with 10 bases in between. CDR3 sequence: CASSLRGFHNEQFF. The CDR3 DNA reads as TGTGCCAGCAGTTTACGCGGTTTCCACAATGAGCAGTTCTTC.

The rearrangement uses TRBV29-1 and TRBJ2-3; D remains unclear. Germline V gives CDR1 SQVTM, CDR2 ANQGSEA. Trimming left V 5 bases short and J 1 base short, with 10 bases between. There are 13 residues in the CDR3. CDR3 nucleotide sequence: TGCAGCGTTAGGGTTCCACGCACAGATACGCAGTATTTT. It is translated as CSVRVPRTDTQYF.

The sample holds one count of this clonotype. The J gene is TRBJ2-3, the V gene TRBV4-3, with a tentative D call TRBD2 (7 bases). The CDR3 runs 16 residues. The germline CDR1 and CDR2 sequences are LGHNA and YSLEER. V dropped 1 base and J dropped 3 bases, with 14 bases sitting between them. In nucleotides, the CDR3 is TGCGCCAGCAGCCAAGTTAGGGGGGGGCGAACAGATACGCAGTATTTT. Encoded protein: CASSQVRGGRTDTQYF.

The CDR3 DNA is TGCAGCGTTGATTTATTTAGCTCCGGCGGGGGTACGCAGTATTTT. It encodes CSVDLFSSGGGTQYF. The rearrangement uses TRBV29-1 and TRBJ2-3; 7 nucleotides agree with TRBD2. Germline assignment: CDR1 SQVTM and CDR2 ANQGSEA. The ends lost 3 bases at V and 8 bases at J; junction bases unmatched: 14. The CDR3 consists of 15 residues.

The chain is built from TRBV9 and TRBJ2-1, with D perhaps TRBD1 (5 bases). This CDR3 contains 16 residues. Germline V gives CDR1 SGDLS, CDR2 YYNGEE. V shed 0 bases and J shed 2 bases, with 12 bases lying between them. CDR3 nucleotide sequence: TGTGCCAGCAGCGTAGCCCAGGGAATCCCCTACAATGAGCAGTTCTTC. Translated, it gives CASSVAQGIPYNEQFF.

V usage is TRBV5-6 and J usage is TRBJ1-2; D perhaps matches TRBD1 (6 bases). From germline, CDR1 is SGHDT and CDR2 YYEEEE. The CDR3 consists of 13 residues. V lost 5 bases to trimming and J lost 6 bases, with 14 bases between them. CDR3 sequence reads: CASSLTGLHGYTF. CDR3 bases: TGTGCCAGCAGTCTTACAGGGCTGCATGGCTACACCTTC.

CDR3 sequence reads: CAWRRLAGQGNSPLHF. CDR3 in DNA: TGTGCCTGGAGACGTTTGGCAGGACAGGGGAATTCACCCCTCCACTTT. V and J are TRBV30 and TRBJ1-6; 9 bases agree with TRBD1. The CDR3 consists of 16 residues. V lost 3 bases, J lost 7 bases, and 10 bases stayed unmatched. CDR1 and CDR2 (germline): GTSNPN, SVGIG (reference sequence).

The V call is TRBV19, the J call TRBJ1-5; no reliable D call. Between the trimmed V and J ends, which lost 4 bases and 2 bases, there was a span of 15 bases. Germline assignment: CDR1 LNHDA and CDR2 SQIVND (reference sequence). This CDR3 comprises 16 residues. The CDR3 region has the DNA TGTGCCAGTAGTAAGTCGCGGGGTAGTGGCAATCAGCCCCAGCATTTT. As protein: CASSKSRGSGNQPQHF.

The chain couples TRBV2 to TRBJ2-3, with no clear D. Trimming took 6 bases from V and 4 from J, leaving 5 bases between them. Germline loops: CDR1 SNHLY, CDR2 FYNNEI. The CDR3 covers 11 residues. The CDR3 nucleotides are TGTGCCAGCAGGACTGCAGATACGCAGTATTTT. Amino acid sequence: CASRTADTQYF. The full variable domain, rest sourced from reference TRBV2 and TRBJ2-3, is EPEVTQTPSHQVTQMGQEVILRCVPISNHLYFYWYRQILGQKVEFLVSFYNNEISEKSEIFDDQFSVERPDGSNFTLKIRSTKLEDSAMYFCASRTADTQYFGPGTRLTVL.

This chain joins TRBV25-1 and TRBJ2-2; weak D call: TRBD1 (6 bases). Per germline, CDR1 MGHDK and CDR2 SYGVNS. This CDR3 contains 15 residues. Trimming removed 9 bases at V and 1 base at J, with 15 bases between. The CDR3 is CASPLPRGNTGELFF. In DNA form, the CDR3 reads TGTGCCAGTCCCCTGCCCAGGGGGAACACCGGGGAGCTGTTTTTT. Supplemented by reference TRBV25-1 and TRBJ2-2, the full variable domain reads EADIYQTPRYLVIGTGKKITLECSQTMGHDKMYWYQQDPGMELHLIHYSYGVNSTEKGDLSSESTVSRIRTEHFPLTLESARPSHTSQYLCASPLPRGNTGELFFGEGSRLTVL.

The V and J genes are TRBV20-1 and TRBJ1-5; weak D call: TRBD1 (6 bases). The V and J ends lost 0 bases and 6 bases respectively, with 15 bases between them. This CDR3 comprises 15 residues. The germline V gene encodes CDR1 DFQATT and CDR2 SNEGSKA (reference sequence). As DNA, the CDR3 is TGCAGTGCTAGAGATCCCGGGGGCGCGGGTCAGCCCCAGCATTTT. Translated, it gives CSARDPGGAGQPQHF.